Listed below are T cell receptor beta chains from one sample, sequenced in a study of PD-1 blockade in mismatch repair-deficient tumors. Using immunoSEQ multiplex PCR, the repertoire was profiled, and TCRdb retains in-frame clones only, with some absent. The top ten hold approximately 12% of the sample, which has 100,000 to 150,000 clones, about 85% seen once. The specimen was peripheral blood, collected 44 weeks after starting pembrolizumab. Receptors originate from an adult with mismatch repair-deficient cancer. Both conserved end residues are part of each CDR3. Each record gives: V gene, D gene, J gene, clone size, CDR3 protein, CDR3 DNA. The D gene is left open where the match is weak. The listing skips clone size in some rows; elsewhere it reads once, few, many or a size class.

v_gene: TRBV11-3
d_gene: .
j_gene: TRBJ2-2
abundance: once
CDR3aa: CASSLDRANTGELFF
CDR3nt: TGTGCCAGCAGCTTAGACAGGGCGAACACCGGGGAGCTGTTTTTT

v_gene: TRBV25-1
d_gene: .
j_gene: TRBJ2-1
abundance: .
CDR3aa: CASKDGKIYNEQFF
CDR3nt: TGTGCCAGCAAGGACGGGAAGATCTACAATGAGCAGTTCTTC

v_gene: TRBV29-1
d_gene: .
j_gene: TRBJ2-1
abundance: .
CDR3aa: CSVRGLAISEQFF
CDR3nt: TGCAGCGTTAGAGGGCTAGCGATAAGTGAGCAGTTCTTC

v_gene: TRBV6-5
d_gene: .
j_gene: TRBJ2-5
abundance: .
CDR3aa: CASSYSMGRETQYF
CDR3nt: TGTGCCAGCAGTTACTCGATGGGAAGGGAGACCCAGTACTTC

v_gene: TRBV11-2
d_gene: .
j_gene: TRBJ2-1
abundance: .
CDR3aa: CASSLAGTPYNEQFF
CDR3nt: TGTGCCAGCAGCTTAGCAGGGACCCCTTACAATGAGCAGTTCTTC

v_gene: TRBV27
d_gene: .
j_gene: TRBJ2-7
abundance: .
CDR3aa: CASSLAVSYEQYF
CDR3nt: TGTGCCAGCAGTTTAGCGGTCTCCTACGAGCAGTACTTC

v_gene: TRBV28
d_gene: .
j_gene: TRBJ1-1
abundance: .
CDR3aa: CASTLGGNTEAFF
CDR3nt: TGTGCCAGCACTCTAGGGGGGAACACTGAAGCTTTCTTT

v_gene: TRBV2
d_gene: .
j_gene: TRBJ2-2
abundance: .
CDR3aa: CASKPGNTGELFF
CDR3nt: TGTGCCAGCAAGCCCGGGAACACCGGGGAGCTGTTTTTT

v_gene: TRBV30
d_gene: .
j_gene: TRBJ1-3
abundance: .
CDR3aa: CAWSVGDGGGNTIYF
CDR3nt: TGTGCCTGGAGTGTGGGGGACGGGGGTGGAAACACCATATATTTT

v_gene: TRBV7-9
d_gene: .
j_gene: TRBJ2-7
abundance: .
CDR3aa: CASSSTDQNYYEQYF
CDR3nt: TGTGCCAGCAGCTCGACAGACCAAAATTACTACGAGCAGTACTTC

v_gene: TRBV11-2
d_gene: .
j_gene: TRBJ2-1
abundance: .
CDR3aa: CASSLVWGDEQFF
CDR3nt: TGTGCCAGCAGCTTAGTCTGGGGAGATGAGCAGTTCTTC

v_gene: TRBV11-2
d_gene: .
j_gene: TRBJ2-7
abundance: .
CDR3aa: CASSPLSVAGRSYEQYF
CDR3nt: TGTGCCAGCAGCCCCCTCAGTGTGGCGGGCCGCTCCTACGAGCAGTACTTC

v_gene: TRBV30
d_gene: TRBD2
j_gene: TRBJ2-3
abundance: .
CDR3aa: CAWSEAGVRYTDTQYF
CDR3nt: TGTGCCTGGAGTGAAGCGGGAGTTCGTTACACAGATACGCAGTATTTT

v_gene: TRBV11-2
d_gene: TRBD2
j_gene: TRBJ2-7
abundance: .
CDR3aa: CASSRAGRESHEQYF
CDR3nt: TGTGCCAGCAGCCGAGCGGGAAGGGAGAGTCACGAGCAGTACTTC

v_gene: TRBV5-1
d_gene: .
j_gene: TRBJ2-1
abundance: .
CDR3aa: CVSSLEGLRYNEQFF
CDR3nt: TGCGTCAGCAGCTTGGAGGGATTACGCTACAATGAGCAGTTCTTC

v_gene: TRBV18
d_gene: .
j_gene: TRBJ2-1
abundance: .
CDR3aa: CASSPTRVSSYNEQFF
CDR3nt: TGTGCCAGCTCACCAACGAGGGTAAGCTCCTACAATGAGCAGTTCTTC

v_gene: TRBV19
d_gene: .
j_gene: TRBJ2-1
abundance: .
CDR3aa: CASSPTRGNEQFF
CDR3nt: TGTGCCAGTAGTCCGACCCGCGGCAATGAGCAGTTCTTC

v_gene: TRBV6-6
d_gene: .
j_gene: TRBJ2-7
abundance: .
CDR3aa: CASRTGVISYEQYF
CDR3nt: TGTGCCAGCAGAACTGGGGTAATCTCCTACGAGCAGTACTTC

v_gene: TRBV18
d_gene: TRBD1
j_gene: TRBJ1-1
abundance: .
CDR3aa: CASSAGTVVEAFF
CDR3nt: TGTGCCAGCTCAGCAGGGACAGTCGTTGAAGCTTTCTTT

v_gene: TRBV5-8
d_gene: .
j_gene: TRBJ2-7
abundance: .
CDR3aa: CASSFRDSREQYF
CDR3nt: TGTGCCAGCAGCTTCCGAGACAGTCGGGAGCAGTACTTC

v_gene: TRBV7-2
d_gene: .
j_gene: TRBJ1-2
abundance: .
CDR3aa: CASSLVPGNNYGYTF
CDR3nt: TGTGCCAGCAGCTTAGTGCCAGGCAATAACTATGGCTACACCTTC

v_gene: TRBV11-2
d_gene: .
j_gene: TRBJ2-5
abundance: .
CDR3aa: CASSLVYSAQETQYF
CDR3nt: TGTGCCAGCAGCTTAGTGTACAGCGCCCAAGAGACCCAGTACTTC

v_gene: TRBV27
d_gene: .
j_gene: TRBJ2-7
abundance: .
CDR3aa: CASSLGEGSYEQYF
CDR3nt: TGTGCCAGCAGTCTAGGGGAAGGTTCCTACGAGCAGTACTTC

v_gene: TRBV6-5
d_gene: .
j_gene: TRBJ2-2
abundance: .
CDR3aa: CATQRGSTGELFF
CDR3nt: TGTGCCACACAACGGGGGAGCACCGGGGAGCTGTTTTTT

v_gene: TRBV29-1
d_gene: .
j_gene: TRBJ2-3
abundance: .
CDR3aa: CSAVPQLGDTQYF
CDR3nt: TGCAGCGCCGTACCCCAACTAGGCGATACGCAGTATTTT

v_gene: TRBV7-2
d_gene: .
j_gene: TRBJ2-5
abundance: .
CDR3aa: CASSFYGTQYF
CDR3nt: TGTGCCAGCAGCTTCTACGGGACCCAGTACTTC

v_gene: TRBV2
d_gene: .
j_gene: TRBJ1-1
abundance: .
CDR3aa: CAIIWQYKNTEAFF
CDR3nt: TGTGCCATCATTTGGCAGTACAAGAACACTGAAGCTTTCTTT

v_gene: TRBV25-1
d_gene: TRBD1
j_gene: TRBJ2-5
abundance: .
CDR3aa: CASSGRDRFQETQYF
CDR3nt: TGTGCCAGCAGTGGCCGGGACAGGTTCCAAGAGACCCAGTACTTC

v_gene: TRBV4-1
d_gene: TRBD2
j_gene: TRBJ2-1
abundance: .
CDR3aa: CASSQVDSGSVEQFF
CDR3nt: TGCGCCAGCAGCCAAGTTGATAGCGGGAGCGTTGAGCAGTTCTTC

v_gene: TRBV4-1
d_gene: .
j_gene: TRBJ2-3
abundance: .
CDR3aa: CASSQKSLLDTQYF
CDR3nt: TGCGCCAGCAGCCAAAAATCCCTATTGGATACGCAGTATTTT

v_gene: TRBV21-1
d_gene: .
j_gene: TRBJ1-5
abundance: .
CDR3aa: CASTLTGAGNQPQHF
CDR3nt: TGTGCCAGCACCCTGACAGGGGCTGGCAATCAGCCCCAGCATTTT

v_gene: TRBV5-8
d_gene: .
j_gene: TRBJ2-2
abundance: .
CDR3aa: CASSFLRNTGELFF
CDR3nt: TGTGCCAGCAGCTTCTTACGGAACACCGGGGAGCTGTTTTTT

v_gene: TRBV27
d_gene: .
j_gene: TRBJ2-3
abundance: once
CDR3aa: CASSLTVGGGTDTQYF
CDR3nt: TGTGCCAGCAGTTTAACGGTTGGGGGTGGCACAGATACGCAGTATTTT

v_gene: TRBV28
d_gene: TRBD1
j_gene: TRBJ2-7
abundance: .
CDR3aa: CASSNGQGVHEQYF
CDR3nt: TGTGCCAGCAGTAACGGACAGGGTGTCCACGAGCAGTACTTC

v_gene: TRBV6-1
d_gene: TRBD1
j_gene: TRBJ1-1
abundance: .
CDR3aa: CASSWDRKNTEAFF
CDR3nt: TGTGCCAGCAGTTGGGACAGAAAAAACACTGAAGCTTTCTTT

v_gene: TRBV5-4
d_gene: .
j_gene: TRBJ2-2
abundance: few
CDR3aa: CASSPGLGGTGELFF
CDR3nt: TGTGCCAGCAGCCCTGGACTAGGGGGGACCGGGGAGCTGTTTTTT